This is a list of T cell receptor beta chains from one sample in a study of T cells in Graves' hyperthyroidism and ophthalmopathy. Via MiXCR, TCRdb re-called the multiplex PCR reads, giving one row per CDR3 protein. Of approximately 690,000 distinct CDR3 sequences listed, approximately 15% are singletons. Material for sequencing was blood. These receptors all stem from a woman between 45 and 65 years old with Graves' ophthalmopathy. Both conserved end residues are part of each CDR3. Fields, in order: clone size, J gene, V gene, D gene, CDR3 DNA, CDR3 protein. D genes are given only for firm matches. A clone size is listed for some rows: how often the clone was seen (once, few, many), or a class if it is expanded.

abundance: many; j_gene: TRBJ2-7; v_gene: TRBV28; d_gene: -; CDR3nt: TGTGCCAGCAGTCCCCGGGGCAGGAGCGCCTACGAGCAGTACTTC; CDR3aa: CASSPRGRSAYEQYF
abundance: -; j_gene: TRBJ2-7; v_gene: TRBV28; d_gene: TRBD1; CDR3nt: TGTGCCAGCAGCTCCGGGGGACAGGTCTACGAGCAGTACTTC; CDR3aa: CASSSGGQVYEQYF
abundance: few; j_gene: TRBJ2-7; v_gene: TRBV6-1; d_gene: -; CDR3nt: TGTGCCAGCAGTCAAACGGGGACTTTGCCCTACGAGCAGTACTTC; CDR3aa: CASSQTGTLPYEQYF
abundance: -; j_gene: TRBJ1-4; v_gene: TRBV7-6; d_gene: TRBD1; CDR3nt: TGTGCCAGCAGCAAAGACTTAGGACAACAGGGGGAGACTGAAAAACTGTTTTTT; CDR3aa: CASSKDLGQQGETEKLFF
abundance: -; j_gene: TRBJ1-5; v_gene: TRBV2; d_gene: TRBD1; CDR3nt: TGTGCCAGCAGGTTCGGGACAGCTACTAATCAGCCCCAGCATTTT; CDR3aa: CASRFGTATNQPQHF
abundance: many; j_gene: TRBJ2-3; v_gene: TRBV7-3; d_gene: TRBD2; CDR3nt: TGTGCCAGCAGCTTAGGACAGCGGGAGGACACAGATACGCAGTATTTT; CDR3aa: CASSLGQREDTDTQYF
abundance: many; j_gene: TRBJ2-7; v_gene: TRBV7-3; d_gene: TRBD1; CDR3nt: TGTGCCAGCAGCCCCCATGACAGGGGGCTAGGTTACGAGCAGTACTTC; CDR3aa: CASSPHDRGLGYEQYF
abundance: many; j_gene: TRBJ2-1; v_gene: TRBV24-1; d_gene: -; CDR3nt: TGTGCCACCAGTGACCCCCAGGGATCCCAATACAATGAGCAGTTCTTC; CDR3aa: CATSDPQGSQYNEQFF
abundance: -; j_gene: TRBJ1-1; v_gene: TRBV7-9; d_gene: -; CDR3nt: TGTGCCAGCAGACTCCTGAACACTGAAGCTTTCTTT; CDR3aa: CASRLLNTEAFF
abundance: -; j_gene: TRBJ1-4; v_gene: TRBV6-5; d_gene: TRBD1; CDR3nt: TGTGCCAGCAGTTCGGACAGGTTGGATGAAAAACTGTTTTTT; CDR3aa: CASSSDRLDEKLFF
abundance: -; j_gene: TRBJ2-1; v_gene: TRBV24-1; d_gene: -; CDR3nt: TGTGCCACCAGTGATCCGTCCATGGTTGAGCAGTTCTTC; CDR3aa: CATSDPSMVEQFF
abundance: many; j_gene: TRBJ1-5; v_gene: TRBV28; d_gene: -; CDR3nt: TGTGCCAGCAGTTTGTTGGGGGGTACTAGCAATCAGCCCCAGCATTTT; CDR3aa: CASSLLGGTSNQPQHF
abundance: many; j_gene: TRBJ2-7; v_gene: TRBV28; d_gene: -; CDR3nt: TGTGCCAGCAATGAAGGGGCCGGACGGTACGAGCAGTACTTC; CDR3aa: CASNEGAGRYEQYF
abundance: many; j_gene: TRBJ2-1; v_gene: TRBV6-2/TRBV6-3; d_gene: TRBD2; CDR3nt: TGTGCCAGCAGTTATACCAGCGGGAGTGAGCAGTTCTTC; CDR3aa: CASSYTSGSEQFF
abundance: -; j_gene: TRBJ2-1; v_gene: TRBV30; d_gene: TRBD2; CDR3nt: TGTGCCTGCAACACGGGACTAGCCGGTTATCATGAGCAGTTCTTC; CDR3aa: CACNTGLAGYHEQFF
abundance: -; j_gene: TRBJ2-4; v_gene: TRBV12-3/TRBV12-4; d_gene: TRBD2; CDR3nt: TGTGCCAGCAGTCCGACCGGCGGCGGGAGTCGTTGGCACATTCAGTACTTC; CDR3aa: CASSPTGGGSRWHIQYF
abundance: -; j_gene: TRBJ2-7; v_gene: TRBV19; d_gene: TRBD1; CDR3nt: TGTGCCAGTAGTTTGGATCAGGGGGCGATCTACGAGCAGTACTTC; CDR3aa: CASSLDQGAIYEQYF
abundance: few; j_gene: TRBJ2-2; v_gene: TRBV19; d_gene: TRBD2; CDR3nt: TGTGCCAGTAGTGCCCCACAACTAGCGGGAGTTACCGGGGAGCTGTTTTTT; CDR3aa: CASSAPQLAGVTGELFF
abundance: few; j_gene: TRBJ2-1; v_gene: TRBV24-1; d_gene: -; CDR3nt: TGTGCCACCAGTGATTTGCGGGGGGCAGCTGAGCAGTTCTTC; CDR3aa: CATSDLRGAAEQFF
abundance: -; j_gene: TRBJ2-1; v_gene: TRBV7-6; d_gene: -; CDR3nt: TGTGCCAGCAGCTTAGGCGGCCTAACCTGGCACAATGAGCAGTTCTTC; CDR3aa: CASSLGGLTWHNEQFF
abundance: many; j_gene: TRBJ2-4; v_gene: TRBV20-1; d_gene: TRBD1; CDR3nt: TGCAGTGCGCCGCCGACAGGGTTGGCCAAAAACATTCAGTACTTC; CDR3aa: CSAPPTGLAKNIQYF
abundance: many; j_gene: TRBJ2-7; v_gene: TRBV5-1; d_gene: TRBD2; CDR3nt: TGCGCCAGCAGCAGGGAAGGACTAGCTGTTCGCTACGAGCAGTACTTC; CDR3aa: CASSREGLAVRYEQYF
abundance: -; j_gene: TRBJ1-6; v_gene: TRBV14; d_gene: TRBD1; CDR3nt: TGTGCCAGCAGCCAAACGTCAGGGGGCTATTCACCCCTCCACTTT; CDR3aa: CASSQTSGGYSPLHF
abundance: many; j_gene: TRBJ2-1; v_gene: TRBV7-2; d_gene: TRBD2; CDR3nt: TGTGCCAGCAGCTCCCATAGCGGGAGTGTCAGGAGGAATGAGCAGTTCTTC; CDR3aa: CASSSHSGSVRRNEQFF
abundance: many; j_gene: TRBJ2-7; v_gene: TRBV6-1; d_gene: -; CDR3nt: TGTGCCAGCAGTAAGGACCCGGGACCCAGAAGCTCCTACGAGCAGTACTTC; CDR3aa: CASSKDPGPRSSYEQYF
abundance: -; j_gene: TRBJ2-1; v_gene: TRBV6-4; d_gene: TRBD2; CDR3nt: TGTGCCAGCAGTGAGACTAGCTCCAATGAGCAGTTCTTC; CDR3aa: CASSETSSNEQFF
abundance: few; j_gene: TRBJ1-3; v_gene: TRBV12-3/TRBV12-4; d_gene: -; CDR3nt: TGTGCCAGCAGTTTTGGGCAGGTTACGACCATATATTTT; CDR3aa: CASSFGQVTTIYF
abundance: -; j_gene: TRBJ1-6; v_gene: TRBV9; d_gene: -; CDR3nt: TGTGCCAGCAGCGTAGATCCCAGGGGAGATAATTCACCCCTCCACTTT; CDR3aa: CASSVDPRGDNSPLHF
abundance: -; j_gene: TRBJ2-5; v_gene: TRBV24-1; d_gene: -; CDR3nt: TGTGCCACCAGTGATCGGTTAGGGGGGGGGTCCATGAGAGAGACCCAGTACTTC; CDR3aa: CATSDRLGGGSMRETQYF
abundance: many; j_gene: TRBJ2-1; v_gene: TRBV12-3/TRBV12-4; d_gene: TRBD2; CDR3nt: TGTGCCAGCATCAAGGCCGGGACTAGCTACAATGAGCAGTTCTTC; CDR3aa: CASIKAGTSYNEQFF
abundance: few; j_gene: TRBJ2-7; v_gene: TRBV6-6; d_gene: -; CDR3nt: TGTGCCAGCAGTTACTCTCGCAAAAACTACGAGCAGTACTTC; CDR3aa: CASSYSRKNYEQYF
abundance: many; j_gene: TRBJ1-1; v_gene: TRBV29-1; d_gene: -; CDR3nt: TGCAGCGTTGAAGATGGAGGGATGAACACTGAAGCTTTCTTT; CDR3aa: CSVEDGGMNTEAFF
abundance: few; j_gene: TRBJ1-3; v_gene: TRBV9; d_gene: TRBD1; CDR3nt: TGTGCCAGCAGCGTAGGACAGGGCCGAACCGGAAACACCATATATTTT; CDR3aa: CASSVGQGRTGNTIYF
abundance: few; j_gene: TRBJ2-5; v_gene: TRBV9; d_gene: TRBD2; CDR3nt: TGTGCCAGCAGCTTCGGGCGGGGGAGACAAGAGACCCAGTACTTC; CDR3aa: CASSFGRGRQETQYF
abundance: -; j_gene: TRBJ2-7; v_gene: TRBV29-1; d_gene: -; CDR3nt: TGCAGCGCCCGCTGGGACAACTCCTACGAGCAGTACTTC; CDR3aa: CSARWDNSYEQYF
abundance: many; j_gene: TRBJ2-7; v_gene: TRBV5-5; d_gene: -; CDR3nt: TGTGCCAGCAGCTACGAGGGGGAGCAGTACTTC; CDR3aa: CASSYEGEQYF
abundance: -; j_gene: TRBJ1-2; v_gene: TRBV18; d_gene: -; CDR3nt: TGTGCCAGCTCACCGCCGGCAGGGCGAGCTAACTATGGCTACACCTTC; CDR3aa: CASSPPAGRANYGYTF